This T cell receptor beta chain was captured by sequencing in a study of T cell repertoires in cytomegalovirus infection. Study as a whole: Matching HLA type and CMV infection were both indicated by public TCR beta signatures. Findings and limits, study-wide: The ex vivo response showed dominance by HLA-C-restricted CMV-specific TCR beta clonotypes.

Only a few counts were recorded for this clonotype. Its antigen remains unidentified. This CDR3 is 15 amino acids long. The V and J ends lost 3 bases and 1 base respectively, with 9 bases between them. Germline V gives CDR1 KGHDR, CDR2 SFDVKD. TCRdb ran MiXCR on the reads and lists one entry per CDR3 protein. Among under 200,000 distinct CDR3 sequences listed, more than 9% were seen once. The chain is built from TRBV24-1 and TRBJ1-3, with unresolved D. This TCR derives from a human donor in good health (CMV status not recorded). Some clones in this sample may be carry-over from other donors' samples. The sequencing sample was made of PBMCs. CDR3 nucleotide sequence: TGTGCCACCAGTGATCCCCGGAGATCTGGAAACACCATATATTTT. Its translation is CATSDPRRSGNTIYF.